The table lists the clone carrying this T cell receptor beta chain with a count of one. Antigen: not known. Profiled with immunoSEQ multiplex PCR; TCRdb holds only in-frame clones, not every one. The repertoire holds 85,000 to 100,000 clones, 86% seen once, with about 1.5% in the top ten. In germline, CDR1 is MNHEY, CDR2 SVGAGI. Trimming took 2 bases from V and 4 from J, leaving 12 bases between them. The CDR3 contains 15 residues. This entry belongs to a study of graft-versus-host responses after intestinal transplantation. Study as a whole: Recipients obtained multivisceral, liver-intestinal, or isolated intestinal transplants. Tacrolimus plus steroids were given to all recipients for approximately three years, preceded by anti-thymocyte globulin induction.

General observations from the study: Graft-donor T cell macrochimerism in patients accompanied high graft-versus-host to host-versus-graft clonal ratios in allografts. Recipient marrow showed GvH clones, some seen first in ileum or blood.

The source was PBMCs, collected 255 days after intestinal transplant. The rearrangement uses TRBV6-5 and TRBJ2-1; D gene uncertain. This TCR came from a human patient who received an intestinal transplant, so some T cells may come from the graft donor. The CDR3 nucleotides read TGTGCCAGCAGTTACGATAACAGAAAATACAATGAGCAGTTCTTC. Protein product: CASSYDNRKYNEQFF.